This TCR beta chain was profiled in a study of T cells in Graves' hyperthyroidism and ophthalmopathy. TCR beta CDR3 regions were amplified from RNA transcripts. HTBI primers were used for first-round RT-PCR of the TCR CDR3. TCRdb re-analysed the multiplex PCR reads in MiXCR, keeping a single row per CDR3 protein. In the table there are roughly 100,000 distinct CDR3 sequences, about 51% of which are singletons. General observations from the study: Among clonotypes expanded in thyroid above 0.001, most were also found in blood.

The trim removed 4 bases at V and 5 bases at J, leaving 8 bases unmatched. This CDR3 has 16 residues. The germline V gene has CDR1 SEHNR and CDR2 FQNEAQ (reference sequence). About this clonotype itself: The antigen is undetermined.

Sequencing input: blood. The V call is TRBV7-9, the J call TRBJ2-3; 11 bases line up with TRBD2. The sequence derives from a woman in her thirties or forties with Graves' hyperthyroidism. DNA for the CDR3: TGTGCCAGCAGCTCCGTAGCGGGAGGGCCTGGAGATACGCAGTATTTT. This sequence encodes CASSSVAGGPGDTQYF.